Included here is one T cell receptor (beta chain) sequence, with context. No antigen is known for it. This clone may be a read error of a much larger clone one base away. This sample was included in a study of blood T cells in healthy people across ages. No fewer than 6 million PBMCs went into each sample. Germline values: CDR1 SGHRS, CDR2 YFSETQ. V lost 2 bases and J lost 4, with 12 bases in between. This CDR3 region has 14 residues. Together with a sample-barcoded 5' primer, a J-beta primer mix was included in a second PCR lasting about 7 to 12 cycles. Every molecule of cDNA carried a tag from a template-switch adaptor with 12 random nucleotides. One entry per CDR3 protein, called by TCRdb with MiXCR from the 5' RACE reads. This sample yields about 840,000 distinct CDR3 sequences, of which roughly 28% are seen a single time; roughly 10% belongs to the top ten. Findings and limits, study-wide: CMV status of donors was not determined, possibly confounding expanded clonotype changes.

These records were also assigned to another study, of T cells of mothers and their children.

The chain is built from TRBV5-1 and TRBJ1-1; no firm D call. The sequencing input was blood. This sequence originates from a woman between 40 and 50 years old in good health. The CDR3 nucleotides are TGCGCCAGCAGCTTACCGGACGAGGGCACTGAAGCTTTCTTT. Protein sequence: CASSLPDEGTEAFF.